These 8 T cell receptor beta chains originate from one sample sequenced in a study of CD8+ T cells in alopecia areata. The sequencing template was cDNA reverse transcribed from extracted RNA. The method was immunoSEQ multiplex PCR; TCRdb's version includes in-frame clones alone and lacks a portion of them. The sample carries about 220,000 clones, 50% to 70% recorded once. Treatment of the sample: oral pan-JAK inhibitor, 5-10 mg twice daily. This specimen consisted of CD4+ T cells sorted from blood, obtained at week 4, from a patient treated with tofacitinib. The source of these receptors is a human donor with alopecia areata.

This chain joins TRBV14 and TRBJ2-7; D might be TRBD2 (7 bases). The germline CDR1 and CDR2 sequences are SGHDN and FVKESK. The germline V and J ends were trimmed by 4 bases and 11 bases, with 18 bases remaining between them. This CDR3 is built from 13 residues. The CDR3 DNA reads as TGTGCCAGCAGCCCTCGCGGGGGCCCCGGAGAGTACTTC. This codes for CASSPRGGPGEYF.

The chain couples TRBV30 to TRBJ1-4; 8 bases match TRBD1. The length of the CDR3 is 17 residues. Germline V gene lookup returns CDR1 GTSNPN and CDR2 SVGIG (reference sequence). V was pared by 3 bases and J by 0 bases, with 9 bases of the junction left unmatched. The CDR3 reads CAWSGQGGFATNEKLFF. CDR3 DNA: TGTGCCTGGAGCGGACAGGGAGGATTTGCAACTAATGAAAAACTGTTTTTT.

The V and J genes are TRBV6-1 and TRBJ1-2; TRBD1 agrees at 9 bases. V lost 5 bases, J lost 8 bases, and 9 bases stayed unmatched. Looked up from germline, CDR1 is MNHNS and CDR2 is SASEGT. The CDR3 has 14 residues. CDR3: CASSPTGGGQGYTF. The CDR3 region has the DNA TGTGCCAGCAGTCCGACAGGGGGAGGGCAGGGCTACACCTTC.

The chain carries TRBV27 and TRBJ2-3; D remains ambiguous. In germline, CDR1 is MNHEY, CDR2 SMNVEV (reference sequence). The CDR3 spans 15 residues. V was cut by 1 base and J by 0 bases, with 8 bases left in between. CDR3 nucleotides: TGTGCCAGCAGTTTATACGGCAGGAGCACAGATACGCAGTATTTT. It yields the protein CASSLYGRSTDTQYF.

The chain couples TRBV6-1 to TRBJ1-1, with D possibly matching TRBD1 (5 bases). The germline gives CDR1 MNHNS, CDR2 SASEGT. The CDR3 length is 13 residues. V was pared by 7 bases and J by 7 bases, with 16 bases between. The CDR3 protein is CASTPPPGGEAFF. CDR3 DNA sequence: TGTGCCAGCACCCCCCCTCCGGGGGGTGAAGCTTTCTTT.

The V and J genes are TRBV29-1 and TRBJ1-1; no clear D. This CDR3 contains 13 residues. Trimming removed 4 bases from V and 8 bases from J, with 17 bases in between. Germline CDR1 and CDR2: SQVTM and ANQGSEA. CDR3 nucleotide sequence: TGCAGCGTTGTGAGGTGGGCGCAGCGGGAAGCTTTCTTT. It codes for CSVVRWAQREAFF.

The J gene is TRBJ2-1, the V gene TRBV13; possibly TRBD2 for D (6 bases). Deletions cut 6 bases from V and 5 bases from J, with 14 bases between. The CDR3 covers 14 residues. Germline loops: CDR1 PRHDT, CDR2 FYEKMQ (reference sequence). The CDR3 nucleotides are TGTGCCAGCAGGGGCCGCGGGACCAACAATGAGCAGTTCTTC. Encoded protein: CASRGRGTNNEQFF. Complete variable domain (other parts from reference TRBV13 and TRBJ2-1): AAGVIQSPRHLIKEKRETATLKCYPIPRHDTVYWYQQGPGQDPQFLISFYEKMQSDKGSIPDRFSAQQFSDYHSELNMSSLELGDSALYFCASRGRGTNNEQFFGPGTRLTVL.

The chain uses TRBV7-6 and TRBJ2-6; 13 bases map to TRBD2. From germline, CDR1 is SGHVS and CDR2 FNYEAQ. CDR3 length: 19 residues. Trimming at V came to 4 bases and at J to 0 bases, leaving 6 bases not matched to a gene. The CDR3 nucleotides read TGTGCCAGCAGCTCCAGACTAGCGGGGGGTGCCTCTGGGGCCAACGTCCTGACTTTC. Protein: CASSSRLAGGASGANVLTF.